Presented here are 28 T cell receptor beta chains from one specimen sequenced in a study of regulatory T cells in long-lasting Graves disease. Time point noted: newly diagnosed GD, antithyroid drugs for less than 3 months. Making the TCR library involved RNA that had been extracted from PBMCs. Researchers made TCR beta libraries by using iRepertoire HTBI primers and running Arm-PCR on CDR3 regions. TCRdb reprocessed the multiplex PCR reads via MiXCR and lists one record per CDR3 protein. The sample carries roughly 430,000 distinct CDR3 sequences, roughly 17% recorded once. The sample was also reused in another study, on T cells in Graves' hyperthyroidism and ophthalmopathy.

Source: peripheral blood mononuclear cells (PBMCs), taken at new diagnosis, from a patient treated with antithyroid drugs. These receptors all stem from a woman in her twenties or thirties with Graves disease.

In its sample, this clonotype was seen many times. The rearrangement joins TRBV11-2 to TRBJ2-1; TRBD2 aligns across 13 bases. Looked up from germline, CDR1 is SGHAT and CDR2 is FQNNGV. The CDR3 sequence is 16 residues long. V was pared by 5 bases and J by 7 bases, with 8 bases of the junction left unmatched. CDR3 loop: CASSAPGLAGPNEQFF. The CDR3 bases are TGTGCCAGCAGCGCCCCGGGACTAGCGGGACCTAATGAGCAGTTCTTC.

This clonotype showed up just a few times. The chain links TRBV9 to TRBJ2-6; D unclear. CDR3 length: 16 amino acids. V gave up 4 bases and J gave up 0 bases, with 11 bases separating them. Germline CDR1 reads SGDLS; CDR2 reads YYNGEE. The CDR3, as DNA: TGTGCCAGCAGCCCTACAGCTTACTCTGGGGCCAACGTCCTGACTTTC. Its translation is CASSPTAYSGANVLTF. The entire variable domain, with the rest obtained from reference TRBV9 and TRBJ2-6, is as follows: DSGVTQTPKHLITATGQRVTLRCSPRSGDLSVYWYQQSLDQGLQFLIQYYNGEERAKGNILERFSAQQFPDLHSELNLSSLELGDSALYFCASSPTAYSGANVLTFGAGSRLTVL.

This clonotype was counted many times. This CDR3 is CASSARVGNTEAFF. CDR3 coding DNA: TGTGCCAGCAGCGCCAGGGTCGGGAACACTGAAGCTTTCTTT. The chain employs TRBV7-9 and TRBJ1-1, with D tentatively TRBD1 (5 bases). The V gene's germline CDR1 is SEHNR and CDR2 FQNEAQ (reference sequence). The CDR3 contains 14 residues. V dropped 5 bases and J dropped 1 base, with 11 bases sitting between them.

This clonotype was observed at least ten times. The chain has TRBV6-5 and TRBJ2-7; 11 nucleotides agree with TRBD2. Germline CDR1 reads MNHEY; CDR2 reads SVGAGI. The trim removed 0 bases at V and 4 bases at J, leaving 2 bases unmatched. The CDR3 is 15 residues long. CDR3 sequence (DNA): TGTGCCAGCAGTTACTCGGGACTAGCGGTGTACGAGCAGTACTTC. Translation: CASSYSGLAVYEQYF.

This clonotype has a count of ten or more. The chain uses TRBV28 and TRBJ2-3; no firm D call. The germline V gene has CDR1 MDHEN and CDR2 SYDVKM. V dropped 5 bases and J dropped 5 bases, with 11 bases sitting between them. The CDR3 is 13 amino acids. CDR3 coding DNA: TGTGCCAGCAGTGGAAGGGTTGGAGATACGCAGTATTTT. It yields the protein CASSGRVGDTQYF.

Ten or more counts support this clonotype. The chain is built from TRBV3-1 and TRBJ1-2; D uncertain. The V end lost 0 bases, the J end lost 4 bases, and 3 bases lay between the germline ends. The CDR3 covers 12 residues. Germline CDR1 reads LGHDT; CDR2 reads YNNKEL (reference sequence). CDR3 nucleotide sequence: TGTGCCAGCAGCCAAGATGTCTATGGCTACACCTTC. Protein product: CASSQDVYGYTF.

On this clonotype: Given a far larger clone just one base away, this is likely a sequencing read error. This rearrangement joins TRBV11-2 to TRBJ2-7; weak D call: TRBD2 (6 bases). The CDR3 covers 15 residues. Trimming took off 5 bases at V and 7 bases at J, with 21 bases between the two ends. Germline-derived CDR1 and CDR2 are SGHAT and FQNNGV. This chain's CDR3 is CASSIQASARNEQYF. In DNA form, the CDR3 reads TGTGCCAGCAGCATTCAGGCTAGCGCCCGCAATGAGCAGTACTTC. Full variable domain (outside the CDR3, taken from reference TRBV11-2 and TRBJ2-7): EAGVAQSPRYKIIEKRQSVAFWCNPISGHATLYWYQQILGQGPKLLIQFQNNGVVDDSQLPKDRFSAERLKGVDSTLKIQPAKLEDSAVYLCASSIQASARNEQYFGPGTRLTVT.

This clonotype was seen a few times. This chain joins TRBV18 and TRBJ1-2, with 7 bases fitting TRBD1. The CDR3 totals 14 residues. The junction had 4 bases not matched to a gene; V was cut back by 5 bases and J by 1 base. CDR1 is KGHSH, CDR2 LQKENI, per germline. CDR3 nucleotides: TGTGCCAGCTCAACCGGGACAGTTAACTATGGCTACACCTTC. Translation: CASSTGTVNYGYTF.

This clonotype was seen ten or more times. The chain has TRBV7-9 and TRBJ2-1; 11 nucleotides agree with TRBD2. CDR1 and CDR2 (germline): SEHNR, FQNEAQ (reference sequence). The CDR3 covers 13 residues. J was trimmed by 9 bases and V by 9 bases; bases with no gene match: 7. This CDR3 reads CARTSGSNGEQFF. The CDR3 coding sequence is TGTGCCAGAACTAGCGGGAGTAATGGTGAGCAGTTCTTC.

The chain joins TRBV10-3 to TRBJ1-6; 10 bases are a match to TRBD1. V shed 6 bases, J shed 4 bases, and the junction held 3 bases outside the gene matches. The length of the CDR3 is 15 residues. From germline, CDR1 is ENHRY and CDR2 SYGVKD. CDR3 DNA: TGTGCCATCAGCCGGGACAGGGGATATAATTCACCCCTCCACTTT. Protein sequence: CAISRDRGYNSPLHF.

As DNA, the CDR3 is TGTGCCAGCAGCCAAGTTGGGACAGGGCTGGTCGAGCAGTACTTC. This encodes CASSQVGTGLVEQYF. The chain is built from TRBV3-1 and TRBJ2-7, with 9 bases identical to TRBD1. From germline, CDR1 is LGHDT and CDR2 YNNKEL (reference sequence). V shed 1 base and J 6 bases; nucleotides not matched to a gene: 7. This CDR3 has 15 residues.

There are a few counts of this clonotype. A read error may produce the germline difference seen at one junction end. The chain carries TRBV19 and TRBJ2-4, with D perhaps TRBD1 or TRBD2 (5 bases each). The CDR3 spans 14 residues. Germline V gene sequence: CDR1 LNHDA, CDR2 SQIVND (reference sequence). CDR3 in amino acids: CTSSGTGTTLDQYF. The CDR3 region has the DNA TGTACCAGTAGTGGAACCGGGACCACCCTTGACCAGTACTTC. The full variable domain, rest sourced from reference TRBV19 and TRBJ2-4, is DGGITQSPKYLFRKEGQNVTLSCEQNLNHDAMYWYRQDPGQGLRLIYYSQIVNDFQKGDIAEGYSVSREKKESFPLTVTSAQKNPTAFYLCTSSGTGTTLDQYFGAGTRLSVL.

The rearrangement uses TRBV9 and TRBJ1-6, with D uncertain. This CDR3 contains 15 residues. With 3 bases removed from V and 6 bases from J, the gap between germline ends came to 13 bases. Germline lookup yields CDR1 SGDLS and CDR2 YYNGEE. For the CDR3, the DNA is TGTGCCAGCAGCGCCCGTTTCGGTGGTAATTCACCCCTCCACTTT. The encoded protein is CASSARFGGNSPLHF.

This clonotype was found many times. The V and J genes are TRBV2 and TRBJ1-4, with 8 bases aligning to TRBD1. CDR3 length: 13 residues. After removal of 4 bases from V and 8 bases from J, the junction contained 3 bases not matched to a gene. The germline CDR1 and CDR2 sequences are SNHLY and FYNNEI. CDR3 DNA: TGTGCCAGCAGTGGACAGGGGATGGAAAAACTGTTTTTT. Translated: CASSGQGMEKLFF.

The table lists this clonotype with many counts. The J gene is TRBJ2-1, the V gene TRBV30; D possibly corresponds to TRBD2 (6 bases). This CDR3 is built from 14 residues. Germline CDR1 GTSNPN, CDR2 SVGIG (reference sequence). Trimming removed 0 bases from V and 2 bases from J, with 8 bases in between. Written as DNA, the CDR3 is TGTGCCTGGAGTGTAACTAGCCCCTACAATGAGCAGTTCTTC. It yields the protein CAWSVTSPYNEQFF.

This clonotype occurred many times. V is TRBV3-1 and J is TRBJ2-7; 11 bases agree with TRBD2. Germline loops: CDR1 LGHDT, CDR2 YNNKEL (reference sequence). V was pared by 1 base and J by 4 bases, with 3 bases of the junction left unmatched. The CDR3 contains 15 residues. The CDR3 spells CASSQGLAGLYEQYF. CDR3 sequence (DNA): TGTGCCAGCAGCCAAGGACTAGCGGGATTGTACGAGCAGTACTTC.

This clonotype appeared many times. In nucleotides, the CDR3 is TGTGCCAGCAAAAATATGCAGGGAGCCACAGATACGCAGTATTTT. Amino acid sequence: CASKNMQGATDTQYF. This chain links TRBV18 with TRBJ2-3; perhaps D is TRBD1 or TRBD2 (5 bases each). Germline V lookup: CDR1 KGHSH, CDR2 LQKENI. Trimming pared 8 bases from V and 2 bases from J, leaving 17 bases between. The CDR3 has 15 amino acids.

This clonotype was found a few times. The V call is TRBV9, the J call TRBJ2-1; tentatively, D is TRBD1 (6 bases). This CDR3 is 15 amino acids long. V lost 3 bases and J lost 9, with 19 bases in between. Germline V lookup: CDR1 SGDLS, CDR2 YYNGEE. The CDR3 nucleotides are TGTGCCAGCAGCGCCCCCGACAGGCTTTTGAGTGAGCAGTTCTTC. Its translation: CASSAPDRLLSEQFF.

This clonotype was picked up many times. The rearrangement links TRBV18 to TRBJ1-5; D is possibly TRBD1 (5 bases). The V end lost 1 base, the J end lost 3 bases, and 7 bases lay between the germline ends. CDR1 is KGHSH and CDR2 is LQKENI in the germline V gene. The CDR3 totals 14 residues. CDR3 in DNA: TGTGCCAGCTCACCACAGGGGTACAATCAGCCCCAGCATTTT. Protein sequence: CASSPQGYNQPQHF.

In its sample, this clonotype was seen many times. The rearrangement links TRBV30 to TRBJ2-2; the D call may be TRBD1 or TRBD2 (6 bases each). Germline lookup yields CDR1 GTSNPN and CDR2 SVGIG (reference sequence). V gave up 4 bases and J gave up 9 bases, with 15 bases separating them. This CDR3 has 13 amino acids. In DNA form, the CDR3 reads TGTGCCTGGACCCAGGGGAGGCTATGGGAGCTGTTTTTT. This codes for CAWTQGRLWELFF.

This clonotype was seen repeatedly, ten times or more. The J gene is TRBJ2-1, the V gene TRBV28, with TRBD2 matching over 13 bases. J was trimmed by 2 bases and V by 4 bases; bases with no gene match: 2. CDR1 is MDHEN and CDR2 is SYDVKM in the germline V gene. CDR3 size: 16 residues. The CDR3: CASSSLAGGPYNEQFF. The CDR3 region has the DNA TGTGCCAGCAGTTCACTAGCGGGAGGGCCCTACAATGAGCAGTTCTTC.

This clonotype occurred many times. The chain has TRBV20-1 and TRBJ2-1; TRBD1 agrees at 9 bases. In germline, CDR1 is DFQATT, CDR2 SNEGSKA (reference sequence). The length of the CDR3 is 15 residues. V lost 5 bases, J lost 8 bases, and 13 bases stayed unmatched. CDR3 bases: TGCAGTGCTTGGCACCCGGGACAGGGCCAATATGAGCAGTTCTTC. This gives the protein CSAWHPGQGQYEQFF.

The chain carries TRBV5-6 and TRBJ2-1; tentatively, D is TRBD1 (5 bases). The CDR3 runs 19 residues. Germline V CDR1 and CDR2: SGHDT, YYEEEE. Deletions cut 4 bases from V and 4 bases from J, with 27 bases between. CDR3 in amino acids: CASSISYEPRGRKYNEQFF. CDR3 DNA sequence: TGTGCCAGCAGCATATCATACGAGCCAAGGGGAAGGAAGTACAATGAGCAGTTCTTC.

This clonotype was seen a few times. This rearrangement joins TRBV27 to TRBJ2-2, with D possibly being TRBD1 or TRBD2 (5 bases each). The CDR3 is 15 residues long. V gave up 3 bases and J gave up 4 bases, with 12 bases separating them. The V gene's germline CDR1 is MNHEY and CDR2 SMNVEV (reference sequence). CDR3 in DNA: TGTGCCAGCAGTTTTAGGACGGGGCCCACCGGGGAGCTGTTTTTT. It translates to CASSFRTGPTGELFF.

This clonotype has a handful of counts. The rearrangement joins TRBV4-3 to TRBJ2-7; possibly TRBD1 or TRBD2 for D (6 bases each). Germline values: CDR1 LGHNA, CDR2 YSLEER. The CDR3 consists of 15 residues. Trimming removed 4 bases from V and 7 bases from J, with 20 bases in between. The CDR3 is CASSLLIGGPGEQYF. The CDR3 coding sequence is TGCGCCAGCAGCCTCCTCATAGGGGGGCCTGGTGAGCAGTACTTC.

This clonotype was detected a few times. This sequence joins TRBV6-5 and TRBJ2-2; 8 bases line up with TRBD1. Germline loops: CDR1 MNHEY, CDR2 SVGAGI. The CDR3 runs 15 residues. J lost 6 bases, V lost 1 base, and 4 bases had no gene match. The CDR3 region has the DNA TGTGCCAGCAGTTACTGGACAGGGAGGTCCGGGGAGCTGTTTTTT. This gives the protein CASSYWTGRSGELFF.

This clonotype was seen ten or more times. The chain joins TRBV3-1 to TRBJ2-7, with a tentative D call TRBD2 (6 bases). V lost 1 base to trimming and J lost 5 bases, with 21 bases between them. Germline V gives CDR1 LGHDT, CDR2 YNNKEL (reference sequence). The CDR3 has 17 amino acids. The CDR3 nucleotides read TGTGCCAGCAGCCAAGGTAGCGGATACAGACCACTCGACGAGCAGTACTTC. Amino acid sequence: CASSQGSGYRPLDEQYF.

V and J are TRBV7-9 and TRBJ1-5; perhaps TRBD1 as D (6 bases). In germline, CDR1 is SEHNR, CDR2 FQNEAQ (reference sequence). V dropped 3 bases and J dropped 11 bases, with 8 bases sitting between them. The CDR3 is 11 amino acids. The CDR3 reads CASSFGQTQHF. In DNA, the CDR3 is TGTGCCAGCAGCTTCGGACAGACCCAGCATTTT.